This T cell receptor beta chain was sequenced for a study of blood T cell repertoires in COVID-19. At the level of the study: COVID-19 samples from acute and convalescent phases originated in the United States, Italy and Spain.

The assay was immunoSEQ multiplex PCR, and TCRdb's table has in-frame clones only and misses some. The sample contains about 160,000 clones, roughly nine tenths of which appear only once. Participants were aged roughly 18 to 89 years from around 24 US areas. The V gene end was trimmed by 4 bases and the J gene end by 5 bases; junction bases not matched to a gene: 7. Looked up from germline, CDR1 is SGDLS and CDR2 is YYNGEE. The CDR3 is 15 amino acids. This sequence joins TRBV9 and TRBJ1-4; TRBD1 aligns across 8 bases. The sequence came from a woman in her fifties or sixties who had recovered from COVID-19. The sequenced sample consisted of PBMCs or T cells enriched from blood (not recorded which). The CDR3 nucleotides are TGTGCCAGCAGCTTGGGGACAGGCCGGAATGAAAAACTGTTTTTT. Its translation is CASSLGTGRNEKLFF.